These T cell receptor beta chains were read from a single sample in a study of blood T cell repertoires in COVID-19. TCRdb's table, derived via immunoSEQ multiplex PCR, lists solely in-frame clones and lacks some. The table has about 65,000 clones, around nine tenths seen once. Input material: peripheral blood. The source of these receptors is a man in his 60s with acute or convalescent COVID-19. The CDR3 runs from the conserved cysteine through the conserved F or W. The D gene is left open where the match is weak. Where a row states a size, it is once, few, many or the class of an expanded clone; other rows omit it.

j_gene | d_gene | v_gene | abundance | CDR3aa | CDR3nt
TRBJ2-3 | NA | TRBV5-1 | NA | CASSFTGTSLDTQYF | TGCGCCAGCAGCTTTACCGGGACAAGTTTAGATACGCAGTATTTT
TRBJ1-1 | NA | TRBV27 | NA | CASARGNTEAFF | TGTGCCAGCGCCAGGGGGAACACTGAAGCTTTCTTT
TRBJ1-1 | TRBD1 | TRBV11-2 | NA | CASRANRGFTEAFF | TGTGCCAGCAGGGCAAACAGGGGTTTCACTGAAGCTTTCTTT
TRBJ1-5 | NA | TRBV11-2 | NA | CASSSDRHPWSQHF | TGTGCCAGCAGCTCCGACAGGCACCCTTGGTCCCAGCATTTT
TRBJ1-3 | NA | TRBV6-6 | once | CASSRGPQGPIPSGNTIYF | TGTGCCAGCAGTCGAGGCCCACAGGGTCCGATCCCCTCTGGAAACACCATATATTTT
TRBJ1-4 | NA | TRBV6-5 | NA | CASSYSISNEKLFF | TGTGCCAGCAGTTACTCGATTAGTAATGAAAAACTGTTTTTT
TRBJ2-2 | NA | TRBV7-9 | NA | CASSLGGPGDTGELFF | TGTGCCAGCAGCCTAGGTGGCCCGGGGGACACCGGGGAGCTGTTTTTT
TRBJ1-6 | TRBD1 | TRBV6-4 | NA | CASSLDRAGSPLHF | TGTGCCAGCAGCCTGGACAGGGCTGGCTCACCCCTCCACTTT
TRBJ1-1 | NA | TRBV12-3/TRBV12-4 | NA | CASTPGMNTEAFF | TGTGCCAGCACCCCGGGAATGAACACTGAAGCTTTCTTT
TRBJ2-4 | TRBD1 | TRBV5-6 | NA | CASSGLPGTGFPKNIQYF | TGTGCCAGCAGCGGACTCCCCGGGACAGGGTTCCCCAAAAACATTCAGTACTTC
TRBJ1-3 | NA | TRBV18 | NA | CASSPQSSGNTIYF | TGTGCCAGCTCACCACAGAGCTCTGGAAACACCATATATTTT
TRBJ2-1 | TRBD1 | TRBV3-1/TRBV3-2 | NA | CASSQRDRGKSSYNEQFF | TGTGCCAGCAGCCAAAGGGACAGGGGGAAAAGCTCCTACAATGAGCAGTTCTTC
TRBJ1-5 | NA | TRBV2 | NA | CASRPGIYQPQHF | TGTGCCAGCAGGCCGGGGATATATCAGCCCCAGCATTTT
TRBJ2-1 | NA | TRBV27 | NA | CASSLSVYNEQFF | TGTGCCAGCAGTTTATCCGTCTACAATGAGCAGTTCTTC
TRBJ2-1 | NA | TRBV24-1 | NA | CATSDTSGASNEQFF | TGTGCCACCAGTGATACCTCTGGGGCGAGCAATGAGCAGTTCTTC
TRBJ2-1 | NA | TRBV2 | NA | CASSVTNEQFF | TGTGCCAGCAGTGTAACTAATGAGCAGTTCTTC
TRBJ1-4 | NA | TRBV3-1/TRBV3-2 | NA | CASSQVRVEKLFF | TGTGCCAGCAGCCAAGTCCGGGTTGAAAAACTGTTTTTT
TRBJ2-1 | NA | TRBV7-3 | NA | CASSTGGAYNEQFF | TGTGCCAGCAGCACCGGCGGGGCCTACAATGAGCAGTTCTTC
TRBJ1-3 | NA | TRBV18 | NA | CASSPFSGERPSSGNTIYF | TGTGCCAGCTCACCATTTTCTGGTGAAAGACCTAGCTCTGGAAACACCATATATTTT
TRBJ2-6 | NA | TRBV19 | NA | CASSKGDTTSGANVLTF | TGTGCCAGCAGTAAGGGGGACACCACCTCTGGGGCCAACGTCCTGACTTTC
TRBJ2-1 | TRBD1 | TRBV2 | NA | CASIRDRQYNEQFF | TGTGCCAGCATACGGGACAGGCAGTACAATGAGCAGTTCTTC
TRBJ1-2 | NA | TRBV19 | few | CASSHLVSNYGYTF | TGTGCCAGTAGTCACCTGGTCAGTAACTATGGCTACACCTTC
TRBJ2-1 | NA | TRBV12-5 | NA | CASGFGQSSYNEQFF | TGTGCTAGTGGTTTTGGGCAGAGCTCCTACAATGAGCAGTTCTTC
TRBJ1-3 | NA | TRBV3-1/TRBV3-2 | once | CASSFERAGNTIYF | TGTGCCAGCAGCTTCGAGAGGGCCGGAAACACCATATATTTT
TRBJ2-7 | NA | TRBV18 | NA | CASSLQVSSYEQYF | TGTGCCAGCTCTTTACAGGTCTCATCCTACGAGCAGTACTTC
TRBJ1-2 | TRBD1 | TRBV7-2 | NA | CASRPPADRGRAIDTF | TGTGCCAGCAGGCCCCCGGCGGACAGGGGGCGAGCGATAGACACCTTC
TRBJ2-3 | TRBD2 | TRBV28 | NA | CASSLLTSGGADTQYF | TGTGCCAGCAGTTTACTTACTAGCGGGGGCGCAGATACGCAGTATTTT
TRBJ1-2 | TRBD1 | TRBV5-6 | NA | CASSLPTGGYGYTF | TGTGCCAGCAGCTTGCCTACAGGGGGTTATGGCTACACCTTC
TRBJ1-2 | TRBD1 | TRBV7-9 | few | CASSPKTGGDGYTF | TGTGCCAGCAGCCCCAAAACAGGGGGTGATGGCTACACCTTC
TRBJ1-2 | TRBD1 | TRBV9 | NA | CASSLTGGYGYTF | TGTGCCAGCAGTTTAACAGGGGGCTATGGCTACACCTTC
TRBJ1-2 | NA | TRBV6-5 | NA | CASSRQGWTLSGYTF | TGTGCCAGCAGTCGTCAGGGCTGGACCCTAAGCGGCTACACCTTC
TRBJ1-2 | TRBD1 | TRBV12-3/TRBV12-4 | NA | CASSSGQGISYTF | TGTGCCAGCAGTTCGGGACAGGGGATCAGCTACACCTTC
TRBJ2-1 | NA | TRBV27 | NA | CASSEGANSYNEQFF | TGTGCCAGCAGTGAAGGGGCAAACTCCTACAATGAGCAGTTCTTC
TRBJ2-7 | NA | TRBV6-1 | few | CASSEQSGTTYEQYF | TGTGCCAGCAGTGAGCAGTCCGGGACAACCTACGAGCAGTACTTC
TRBJ2-1 | NA | TRBV3-1/TRBV3-2 | NA | CASRQAGGHEQFF | TGTGCCAGCAGACAAGCGGGCGGGCATGAGCAGTTCTTC
TRBJ2-4 | TRBD1 | TRBV19 | NA | CASSTPPTGIYAKNIQYF | TGTGCCAGTAGTACCCCTCCGACAGGGATCTATGCCAAAAACATTCAGTACTTC
TRBJ1-5 | TRBD1 | TRBV14 | NA | CASSQDRTGLLSNQPQHF | TGTGCCAGCAGCCAAGATAGGACAGGATTACTTAGCAATCAGCCCCAGCATTTT
TRBJ2-1 | NA | TRBV27 | NA | CASSLQGELYNEQFF | TGTGCCAGCAGTTTGCAGGGTGAACTGTACAATGAGCAGTTCTTC
TRBJ2-2 | TRBD1 | TRBV6-6 | NA | CASRRQGLNTGELFF | TGTGCCAGCAGAAGACAGGGGTTGAACACCGGGGAGCTGTTTTTT
TRBJ2-3 | NA | TRBV5-1 | NA | CASSSLLDTQYF | TGCGCCAGCAGCTCTTTATTAGATACGCAGTATTTT
TRBJ2-7 | NA | TRBV7-9 | NA | CASSAGLPDHEQYF | TGTGCCAGCAGCGCGGGACTGCCCGACCACGAGCAGTACTTC
TRBJ2-1 | NA | TRBV5-5 | NA | CASSPHRQTHNEQFF | TGTGCCAGCAGCCCCCATAGACAGACCCACAATGAGCAGTTCTTC
TRBJ2-7 | NA | TRBV7-6 | NA | CASSPNPSSSYEQYF | TGTGCCAGCAGCCCGAACCCATCCAGCTCCTACGAGCAGTACTTC
TRBJ1-4 | NA | TRBV9 | NA | CASSGGGTSAEKLFF | TGTGCCAGCAGCGGCGGGGGAACCTCAGCAGAAAAACTGTTTTTT
TRBJ2-6 | TRBD1 | TRBV5-1 | NA | CASSRGSGTGIAGANVLTF | TGCGCCAGCAGCCGGGGCTCCGGGACAGGGATCGCTGGGGCCAACGTCCTGACTTTC